The source of this T cell receptor (beta chain) is a study of blood T cells in healthy people across ages. Trimming shortened V by 5 bases and J by 5 bases, and 18 bases separated the two germline ends. The CDR3 is 16 residues long. The germline CDR1 and CDR2 sequences are SEHNR and FQNEAQ (reference sequence). The study recruited healthy Caucasian donors from Russia who were aged about 6 to 95. Alongside a J-beta primer mix, a sample-barcoded 5' primer served in a second PCR lasting roughly 6 to 11 cycles. TCRdb reanalysed the 5' RACE reads using MiXCR and keeps one entry per CDR3 protein. The table records under 800,000 distinct CDR3 sequences, roughly 47% of them present only once. Study-wide results and caveats: TCR beta diversity, measured per million T cells, fell in a roughly linear way with age. The lack of PBMC sorting stopped any conclusive naive versus antigen-experienced comparison.

As to this clonotype: Its specificity is unknown.

The source of this sequence is a woman aged 60-70 years in good health. Sequencing was carried out using blood. V gene TRBV7-9 combines with J gene TRBJ1-4; D remains unclear. CDR3 sequence: CASSPGPGKVNEKLFF. As DNA, the CDR3 is TGTGCCAGCAGCCCAGGTCCCGGGAAAGTAAATGAAAAACTGTTTTTT.